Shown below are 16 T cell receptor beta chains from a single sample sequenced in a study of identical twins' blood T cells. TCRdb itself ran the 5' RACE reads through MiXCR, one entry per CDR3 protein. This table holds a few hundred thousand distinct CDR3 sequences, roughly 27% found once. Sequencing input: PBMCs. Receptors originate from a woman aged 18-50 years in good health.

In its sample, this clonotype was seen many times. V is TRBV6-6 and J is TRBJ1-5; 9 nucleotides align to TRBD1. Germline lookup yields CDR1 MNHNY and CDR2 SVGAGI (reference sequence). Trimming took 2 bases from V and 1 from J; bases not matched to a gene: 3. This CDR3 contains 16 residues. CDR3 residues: CASSYGTGTSNQPQHF. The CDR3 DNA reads TGTGCCAGCAGTTACGGGACAGGGACGAGCAATCAGCCCCAGCATTTT.

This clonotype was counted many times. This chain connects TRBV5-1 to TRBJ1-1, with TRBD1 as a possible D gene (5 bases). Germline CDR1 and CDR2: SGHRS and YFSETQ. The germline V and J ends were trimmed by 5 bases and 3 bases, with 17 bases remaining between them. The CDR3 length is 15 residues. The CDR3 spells CASRVTGPLYTEAFF. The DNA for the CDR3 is TGCGCCAGCAGGGTTACGGGACCACTTTACACTGAAGCTTTCTTT.

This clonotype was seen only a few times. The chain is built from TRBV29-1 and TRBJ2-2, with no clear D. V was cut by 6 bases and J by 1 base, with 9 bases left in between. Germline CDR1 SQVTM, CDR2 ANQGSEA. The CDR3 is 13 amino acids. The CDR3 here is CSVGPRNTGELFF. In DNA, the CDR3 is TGCAGCGTCGGACCCCGGAACACCGGGGAGCTGTTTTTT.

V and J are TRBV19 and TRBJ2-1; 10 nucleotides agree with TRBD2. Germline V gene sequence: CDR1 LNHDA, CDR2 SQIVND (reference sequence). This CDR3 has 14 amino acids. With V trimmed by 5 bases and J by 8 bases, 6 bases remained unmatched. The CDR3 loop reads CASSVGLASDEQFF. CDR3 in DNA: TGTGCCAGTAGTGTGGGACTAGCGTCCGATGAGCAGTTCTTC. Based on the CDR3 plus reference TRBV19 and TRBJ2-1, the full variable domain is DGGITQSPKYLFRKEGQNVTLSCEQNLNHDAMYWYRQDPGQGLRLIYYSQIVNDFQKGDIAEGYSVSREKKESFPLTVTSAQKNPTAFYLCASSVGLASDEQFFGPGTRLTVL.

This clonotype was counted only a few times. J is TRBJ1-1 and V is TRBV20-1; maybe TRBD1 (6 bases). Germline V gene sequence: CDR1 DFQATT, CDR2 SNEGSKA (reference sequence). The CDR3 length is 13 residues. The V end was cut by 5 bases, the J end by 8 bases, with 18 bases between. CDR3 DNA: TGCAGTGCTTACGGGGACACTAAATCCGAAGCTTTCTTT. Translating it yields CSAYGDTKSEAFF.

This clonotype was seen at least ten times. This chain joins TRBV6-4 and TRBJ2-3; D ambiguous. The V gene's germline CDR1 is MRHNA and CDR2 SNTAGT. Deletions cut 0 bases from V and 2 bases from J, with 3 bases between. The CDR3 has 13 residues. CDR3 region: CASSDSTTDTQYF. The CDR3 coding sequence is TGTGCCAGCAGTGACTCGACCACAGATACGCAGTATTTT.

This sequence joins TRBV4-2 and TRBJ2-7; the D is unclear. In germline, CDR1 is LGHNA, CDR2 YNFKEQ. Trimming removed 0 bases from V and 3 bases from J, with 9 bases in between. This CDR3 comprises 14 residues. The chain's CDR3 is CASSQERVSYEQYF. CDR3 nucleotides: TGTGCCAGCAGCCAAGAAAGGGTTAGCTACGAGCAGTACTTC.

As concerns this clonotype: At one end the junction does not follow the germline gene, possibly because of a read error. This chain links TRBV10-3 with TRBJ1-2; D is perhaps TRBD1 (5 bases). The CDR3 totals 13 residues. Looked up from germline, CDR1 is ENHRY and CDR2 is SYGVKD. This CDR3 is CAISTGANYGYAF. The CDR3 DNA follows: TGTGCCATCAGCACCGGGGCCAACTATGGCTACGCCTTC.

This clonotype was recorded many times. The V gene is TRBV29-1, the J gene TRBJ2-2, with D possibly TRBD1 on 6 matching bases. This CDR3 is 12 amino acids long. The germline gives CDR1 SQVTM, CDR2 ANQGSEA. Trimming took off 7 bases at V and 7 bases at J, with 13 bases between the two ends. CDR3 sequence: CSALDSVGELFF. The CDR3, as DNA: TGCAGCGCACTGGACAGTGTCGGGGAGCTGTTTTTT.

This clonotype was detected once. The CDR3 DNA follows: TGCAGCGTTGTTCTGGGCGCGGCCTCCTACAATGAGCAGTTCTTC. Its translation: CSVVLGAASYNEQFF. The V and J genes are TRBV29-1 and TRBJ2-1; D uncertain. V lost 4 bases and J 0 bases, leaving 13 bases between the germline ends. The CDR3 sequence is 15 residues long. Germline CDR1 reads SQVTM; CDR2 reads ANQGSEA.

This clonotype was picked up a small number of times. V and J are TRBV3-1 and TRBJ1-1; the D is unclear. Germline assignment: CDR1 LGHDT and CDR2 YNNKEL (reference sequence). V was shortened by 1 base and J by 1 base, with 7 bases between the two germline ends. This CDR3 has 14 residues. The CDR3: CASSQGWGNTEAFF. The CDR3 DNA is TGTGCCAGCAGCCAAGGGTGGGGGAACACTGAAGCTTTCTTT. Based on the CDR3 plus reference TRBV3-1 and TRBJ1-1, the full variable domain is DTAVSQTPKYLVTQMGNDKSIKCEQNLGHDTMYWYKQDSKKFLKIMFSYNNKELIINETVPNRFSPKSPDKAHLNLHINSLELGDSAVYFCASSQGWGNTEAFFGQGTRLTVV.

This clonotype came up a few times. CDR3 protein: CSARDQLRNTEAFF. CDR3 bases: TGCAGTGCTAGAGATCAACTGCGGAACACTGAAGCTTTCTTT. The chain uses TRBV20-1 and TRBJ1-1; D call uncertain. Per germline, CDR1 DFQATT and CDR2 SNEGSKA (reference sequence). This CDR3 has 14 amino acids. V was pared by 0 bases and J by 1 base, with 9 bases between.

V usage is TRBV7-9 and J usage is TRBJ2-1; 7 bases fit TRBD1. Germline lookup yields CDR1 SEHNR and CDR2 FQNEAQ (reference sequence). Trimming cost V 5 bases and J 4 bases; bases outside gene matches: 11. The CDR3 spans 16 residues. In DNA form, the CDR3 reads TGTGCCAGCAGCCCCCCCGTCGGGACAGTATACAATGAGCAGTTCTTC. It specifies CASSPPVGTVYNEQFF.

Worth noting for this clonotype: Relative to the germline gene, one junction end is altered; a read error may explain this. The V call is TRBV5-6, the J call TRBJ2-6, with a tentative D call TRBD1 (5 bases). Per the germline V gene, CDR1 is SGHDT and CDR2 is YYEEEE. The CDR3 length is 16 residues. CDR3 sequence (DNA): TGTGCCAGCAGCTATAAAGGTCTCTCTGGGGCCAACGTCCCGACTTTC. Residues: CASSYKGLSGANVPTF.

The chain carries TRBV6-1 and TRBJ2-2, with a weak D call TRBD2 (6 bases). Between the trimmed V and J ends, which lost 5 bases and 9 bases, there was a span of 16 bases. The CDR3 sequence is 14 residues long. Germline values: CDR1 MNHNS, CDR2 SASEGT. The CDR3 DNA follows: TGTGCCAGCAGTCTTGAAAGACTAGGGAGGGAGCTGTTTTTT. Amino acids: CASSLERLGRELFF.

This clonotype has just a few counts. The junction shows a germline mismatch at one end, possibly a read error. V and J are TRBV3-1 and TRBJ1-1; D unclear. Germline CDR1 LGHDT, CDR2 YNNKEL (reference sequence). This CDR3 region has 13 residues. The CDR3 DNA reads TGTGCCAGCAGGCAAGGAGGGAGGGATGAAGCTTTCTTT. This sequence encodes CASRQGGRDEAFF. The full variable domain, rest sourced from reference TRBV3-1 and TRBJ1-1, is DTAVSQTPKYLVTQMGNDKSIKCEQNLGHDTMYWYKQDSKKFLKIMFSYNNKELIINETVPNRFSPKSPDKAHLNLHINSLELGDSAVYFCASRQGGRDEAFFGQGTRLTVV.